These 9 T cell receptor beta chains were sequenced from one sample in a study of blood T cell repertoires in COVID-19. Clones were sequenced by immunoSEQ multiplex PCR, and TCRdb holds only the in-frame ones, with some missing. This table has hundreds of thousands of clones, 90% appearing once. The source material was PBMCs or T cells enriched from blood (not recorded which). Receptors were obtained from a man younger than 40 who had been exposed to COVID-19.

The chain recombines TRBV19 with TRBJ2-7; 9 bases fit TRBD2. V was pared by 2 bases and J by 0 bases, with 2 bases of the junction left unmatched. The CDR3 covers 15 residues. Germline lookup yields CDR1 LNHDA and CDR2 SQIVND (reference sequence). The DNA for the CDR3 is TGTGCCAGTAGTATAAGCGGGGGGAGCTCCTACGAGCAGTACTTC. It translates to CASSISGGSSYEQYF.

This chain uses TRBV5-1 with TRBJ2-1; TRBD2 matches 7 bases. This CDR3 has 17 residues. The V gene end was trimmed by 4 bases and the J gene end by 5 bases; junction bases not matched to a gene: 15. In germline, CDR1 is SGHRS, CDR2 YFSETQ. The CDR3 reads CASSPVLSGGGNNEQFF. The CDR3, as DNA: TGCGCCAGCAGCCCGGTGCTATCGGGCGGGGGTAACAATGAGCAGTTCTTC.

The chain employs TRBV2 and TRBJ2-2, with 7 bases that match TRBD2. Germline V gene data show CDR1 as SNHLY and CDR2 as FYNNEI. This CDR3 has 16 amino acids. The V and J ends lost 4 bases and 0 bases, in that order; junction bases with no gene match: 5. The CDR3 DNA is TGTGCCAGCAGTGGTTGGGCGGGGGCGAACACCGGGGAGCTGTTTTTT. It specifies CASSGWAGANTGELFF.

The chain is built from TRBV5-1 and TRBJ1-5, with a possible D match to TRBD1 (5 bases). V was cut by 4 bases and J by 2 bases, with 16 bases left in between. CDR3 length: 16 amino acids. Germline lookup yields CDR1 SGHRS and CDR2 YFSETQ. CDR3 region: CASSPGHSLGNQPQHF. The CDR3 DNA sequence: TGCGCCAGCAGCCCTGGACATTCTCTCGGCAATCAGCCCCAGCATTTT. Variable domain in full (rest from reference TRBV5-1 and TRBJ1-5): KAGVTQTPRYLIKTRGQQVTLSCSPISGHRSVSWYQQTPGQGLQFLFEYFSETQRNKGNFPGRFSGRQFSNSRSEMNVSTLELGDSALYLCASSPGHSLGNQPQHFGDGTRLSIL.

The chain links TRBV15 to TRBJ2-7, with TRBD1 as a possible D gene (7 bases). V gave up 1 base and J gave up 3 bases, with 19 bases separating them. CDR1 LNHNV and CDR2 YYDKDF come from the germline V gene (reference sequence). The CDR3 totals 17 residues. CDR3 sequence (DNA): TGTGCCACCAGCAGAGTAAGGGGAGGACAGGTGATCTACGAGCAGTACTTC. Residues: CATSRVRGGQVIYEQYF.

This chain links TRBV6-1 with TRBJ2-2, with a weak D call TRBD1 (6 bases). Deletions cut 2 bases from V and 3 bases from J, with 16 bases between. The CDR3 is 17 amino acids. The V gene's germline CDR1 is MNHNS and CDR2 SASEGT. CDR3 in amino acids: CASSEWGRQRYTGELFF. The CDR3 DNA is TGTGCCAGCAGTGAATGGGGGCGGCAAAGGTACACCGGGGAGCTGTTTTTT.

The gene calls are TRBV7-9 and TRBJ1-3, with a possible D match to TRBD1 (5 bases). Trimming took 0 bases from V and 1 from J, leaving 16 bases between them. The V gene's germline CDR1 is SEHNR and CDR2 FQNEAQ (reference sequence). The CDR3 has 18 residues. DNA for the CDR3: TGTGCCAGCAGCTTAGCTTCACAGGCCGGCGGATCTGGAAACACCATATATTTT. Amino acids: CASSLASQAGGSGNTIYF.

CDR3 sequence reads: CASSRPGTRRVTDTQYF. The DNA for the CDR3 is TGCGCCAGCAGTCGTCCCGGGACTAGGAGGGTGACAGATACGCAGTATTTT. The J gene is TRBJ2-3, the V gene TRBV10-1; 8 bases fit TRBD2. Unmatched junction bases numbered 13, after V lost 5 bases and J lost 3 bases. The length of the CDR3 is 17 residues. Germline CDR1 reads WNHNN; CDR2 reads SYGVQD (reference sequence).

CDR3 region: CASSKVPCEWTDTQYF. The DNA of the CDR3 is TGTGCCAGCAGCAAAGTCCCCTGTGAGTGGACAGATACGCAGTATTTT. The V gene is TRBV21-1, the J gene TRBJ2-3; the D call TRBD2 from the table was never checked on the DNA. TRBV21-1 is termed a pseudogene. The CDR3 sequence is 16 residues long.